One sample yielded the 25 T cell receptor beta chains listed below, sequenced in a study of cytomegalovirus exposure and HLA in healthy donors. With 60 Vbeta and 13 Jbeta primers, the PCR was carried out. The assay was immunoSEQ multiplex PCR, and TCRdb's table has in-frame clones only and misses some. Of about 160,000 clones listed, around 68% are singletons. The sample taken for sequencing was PBMCs. These receptors were collected from a man aged 45-60 years in good health and CMV-seronegative.

The chain couples TRBV19 to TRBJ1-2; TRBD1 might be the D (5 bases). Germline loops: CDR1 LNHDA, CDR2 SQIVND (reference sequence). The ends were cut back, 5 bases at V and 4 bases at J, with 11 bases in the middle. The CDR3 loop spans 13 amino acids. The CDR3 sequence is CASSASGGYGYTF. CDR3 coding DNA: TGTGCCAGTAGTGCCTCCGGGGGCTATGGCTACACCTTC.

The chain joins TRBV2 to TRBJ2-3; TRBD1 is a possible D gene (5 bases). The CDR3 consists of 15 residues. The V end was cut by 5 bases, the J end by 0 bases, with 12 bases between. The germline gives CDR1 SNHLY, CDR2 FYNNEI. In DNA form, the CDR3 reads TGTGCCAGCAGTTCAGGACACCCTAGCACAGATACGCAGTATTTT. This encodes CASSSGHPSTDTQYF.

In nucleotides, the CDR3 is TGTGCCAGCTCACCATGGGGCAGGGGCGCGGATAATTCACCCCTCCACTTT. Protein: CASSPWGRGADNSPLHF. This rearrangement joins TRBV18 to TRBJ1-6; D perhaps matches TRBD1 (6 bases). This CDR3 comprises 17 residues. The V gene's germline CDR1 is KGHSH and CDR2 LQKENI. V shed 2 bases and J shed 5 bases, with 16 bases lying between them.

The chain recombines TRBV28 with TRBJ2-5; 14 nucleotides match TRBD2. From germline, CDR1 is MDHEN and CDR2 SYDVKM. Germline trimming cut 3 bases from V and 4 bases from J; bases unmatched to any gene: 10. CDR3 size: 18 residues. CDR3 bases: TGTGCCAGCAGTTTCACCGGGACTAGCGGGGGAGAGAGAGAGACCCAGTACTTC. Translating gives CASSFTGTSGGERETQYF.

This clone was seen a single time. The chain combines TRBV27 with TRBJ1-1, with 8 bases matching TRBD1. Looked up from germline, CDR1 is MNHEY and CDR2 is SMNVEV (reference sequence). The CDR3 totals 15 residues. The J segment lost 7 bases and the V segment lost 1 base, leaving 8 bases of the junction unmatched. This CDR3 reads CASSLFTGGRGEAFF. DNA for the CDR3: TGTGCCAGCAGTTTATTCACAGGGGGTCGTGGTGAAGCTTTCTTT.

V is TRBV4-1 and J is TRBJ2-5; TRBD2 matches 10 bases. This CDR3 region has 17 residues. V trimming: 4 bases; J trimming: 4 bases; junction bases outside the gene matches: 12. Germline CDR1 and CDR2: MGHRA and YSYEKL. In DNA form, the CDR3 reads TGCGCCAGCAGCCCTCAGGACGGAGCGGGGGGGCGAGAGACCCAGTACTTC. Translating gives CASSPQDGAGGRETQYF.

This chain links TRBV28 with TRBJ2-7; TRBD1 matches at 7 bases. Losses at the gene ends were 3 bases for V and 6 bases for J; bases not matched to a gene: 11. CDR3 size: 15 residues. Germline V gene sequence: CDR1 MDHEN, CDR2 SYDVKM. CDR3 loop: CASSFRLRGLGEQYF. The DNA of the CDR3 is TGTGCCAGCAGTTTTCGACTAAGGGGGCTGGGCGAGCAGTACTTC.

The chain links TRBV7-8 to TRBJ1-5, with TRBD1 matching over 9 bases. Germline values: CDR1 SGHVS, CDR2 FQNEAQ. V shed 0 bases and J 6 bases; nucleotides not matched to a gene: 6. This CDR3 has 16 amino acids. CDR3 sequence (DNA): TGTGCCAGCAGCTTAGCTGTCGGGACAGGGACTCAGCCCCAGCATTTT. Translation gives CASSLAVGTGTQPQHF.

The V call is TRBV19, the J call TRBJ2-4; 8 positions agree with TRBD1. J gave up 6 bases and V 3 bases, and 4 bases lay outside the gene matches. Germline CDR1 LNHDA, CDR2 SQIVND (reference sequence). The CDR3 has 14 residues. This CDR3 reads CASSMQGALNIQYF. DNA of the CDR3: TGTGCCAGTAGTATGCAGGGGGCATTAAACATTCAGTACTTC.

The gene calls are TRBV9 and TRBJ1-4, with 9 bases matching TRBD1. The germline V gene has CDR1 SGDLS and CDR2 YYNGEE. V shed 3 bases and J 3 bases; nucleotides not matched to a gene: 6. This CDR3 comprises 16 residues. This CDR3 reads CASSEGTGMSNEKLFF. In DNA, the CDR3 is TGTGCCAGCAGCGAAGGGACAGGGATGTCTAATGAAAAACTGTTTTTT.

This clone appeared a few times. The junction and the germline gene differ at one end; a read error may be behind it. The CDR3 DNA reads as TGCACCAGCAGCCCGGGTTCCTCTGGGGCCAACGTCCTGACTTTC. It codes for CTSSPGSSGANVLTF. The rearrangement joins TRBV5-1 to TRBJ2-6; no definite D call. This CDR3 spans 15 amino acids. Germline V CDR1 and CDR2: SGHRS, YFSETQ.

The chain recombines TRBV29-1 with TRBJ2-1; 15 bases align to TRBD2. The V segment lost 4 bases and the J segment 6 bases; nucleotides outside the gene matches: 1. This CDR3 contains 14 residues. CDR1 and CDR2 from the germline V gene are SQVTM and ANQGSEA. CDR3 residues: CSVGTSGGANEQFF. In nucleotides, the CDR3 is TGCAGCGTTGGGACTAGCGGGGGGGCCAATGAGCAGTTCTTC.

The chain combines TRBV5-4 with TRBJ2-5; possible D gene TRBD2, 7 bases. Germline V CDR1 and CDR2: SGHNT, YYREEE (reference sequence). CDR3 length equals 14 residues. V shed 1 base and J shed 5 bases, with 12 bases lying between them. CDR3 bases: TGTGCCAGCAGCTTGAGGGGGGGCCGGGAGACCCAGTACTTC. This translates into CASSLRGGRETQYF.

This clone was observed a handful of times. V is TRBV5-1 and J is TRBJ2-1; 10 nucleotides align to TRBD1. CDR1 SGHRS and CDR2 YFSETQ come from the germline V gene. The CDR3 is 17 amino acids. The V segment lost 2 bases and the J segment 6 bases; nucleotides outside the gene matches: 11. The CDR3 nucleotides are TGCGCCAGCAGCTTTACCGTAAGTCGGACAGGGGGCAATGAGCAGTTCTTC. It is translated as CASSFTVSRTGGNEQFF.

This clone was seen a few times. The chain couples TRBV6-5 to TRBJ1-1; D unresolved. Germline values: CDR1 MNHEY, CDR2 SVGAGI. V was pared by 4 bases and J by 0 bases, with 6 bases between. The CDR3 runs to 13 residues. In nucleotides, the CDR3 is TGTGCCAGCAGTTTCCAGATGAACACTGAAGCTTTCTTT. It yields the protein CASSFQMNTEAFF.

CDR3 amino acids: CASSYVQGRGNTIYF. The CDR3 DNA sequence: TGTGCCAGCAGTTACGTTCAGGGCCGGGGGAACACCATATATTTT. The genes are TRBV6-5 and TRBJ1-3; tentative D call: TRBD1 (5 bases). Germline V lookup: CDR1 MNHEY, CDR2 SVGAGI. V was shortened by 2 bases and J by 7 bases, with 15 bases between the two germline ends. The CDR3 is 15 amino acids.

This sequence joins TRBV4-1 and TRBJ2-2; a possible D gene is TRBD2 (7 bases). Trimming pared 0 bases from V and 7 bases from J, leaving 15 bases between. The CDR3 extends over 16 amino acids. CDR1 and CDR2 from the germline V gene are MGHRA and YSYEKL. CDR3 region: CASSQEGGAQNGELFF. The CDR3 nucleotides read TGCGCCAGCAGCCAAGAAGGGGGGGCGCAAAACGGGGAGCTGTTTTTT.

CDR3: CASRKGQGYGYTF. In nucleotides, the CDR3 is TGTGCCAGCAGAAAAGGACAGGGGTATGGCTACACCTTC. This chain joins TRBV6-5 and TRBJ1-2; 9 bases map to TRBD1. In germline, CDR1 is MNHEY, CDR2 SVGAGI. This CDR3 contains 13 residues. Trimming removed 6 bases from V and 5 bases from J; junction bases left unmatched: 4.

The chain carries TRBV5-1 and TRBJ2-3; TRBD1 matches 8 bases. The length of the CDR3 is 16 residues. Germline assignment: CDR1 SGHRS and CDR2 YFSETQ. The V segment lost 3 bases and the J segment 7 bases; nucleotides outside the gene matches: 13. CDR3 amino acids: CASSSLDRDLRNTQYF. The CDR3 region has the DNA TGCGCCAGCAGCTCCCTGGACAGGGATCTTAGGAATACGCAGTATTTT.

The chain employs TRBV6-1 and TRBJ2-1, with D maybe TRBD1 (6 bases). The V gene lost 7 bases and the J gene lost 7 bases, with 17 bases spanning the gap. The CDR3 is made up of 14 amino acids. In germline, CDR1 is MNHNS, CDR2 SASEGT. CDR3 amino acids: CASNNGQMGNEQFF. In nucleotides, the CDR3 is TGTGCCAGCAATAATGGACAGATGGGGAATGAGCAGTTCTTC.

This clone occurred a few times. The chain recombines TRBV6-1 with TRBJ2-7; no reliable D call. V shed 2 bases and J shed 2 bases, with 16 bases lying between them. CDR1 MNHNS and CDR2 SASEGT come from the germline V gene. This CDR3 contains 16 residues. Here the CDR3 reads CASSELDAARAYEQYF. DNA of the CDR3: TGTGCCAGCAGTGAACTAGACGCCGCCCGGGCCTACGAGCAGTACTTC.

J is TRBJ1-4 and V is TRBV28; D is ambiguous. CDR1 and CDR2 (germline): MDHEN, SYDVKM. This CDR3 contains 15 residues. Trimming removed 7 bases at V and 3 bases at J, with 15 bases between. As DNA, the CDR3 is TGTGCCAGCATCCCTAGTCGGGGTGCTAATGAAAAACTGTTTTTT. Amino acid sequence: CASIPSRGANEKLFF.

This clone was seen just once. The sample holds other DNA sequences that translate to the same CDR3. This chain joins TRBV28 and TRBJ2-7, with D possibly matching TRBD1 (7 bases). V was shortened by 4 bases and J by 4 bases, with 26 bases between the two germline ends. Germline CDR1 reads MDHEN; CDR2 reads SYDVKM. This CDR3 has 18 amino acids. CDR3 residues: CASSSISGGGRGRYEQYF. For the CDR3, the DNA is TGTGCCAGCAGTTCCATTTCCGGGGGTGGCAGGGGGAGGTACGAGCAGTACTTC.

CDR3 region: CASIKEGRISNQPQHF. The CDR3 DNA sequence: TGTGCCAGTATTAAGGAGGGGCGGATTAGCAATCAGCCCCAGCATTTT. The chain employs TRBV19 and TRBJ1-5; possibly TRBD1 for D (5 bases). Looked up from germline, CDR1 is LNHDA and CDR2 is SQIVND (reference sequence). Trimming took 7 bases from V and 0 from J, leaving 16 bases between them. The CDR3 extends over 16 amino acids.

The V call is TRBV4-1, the J call TRBJ1-4, with 9 positions matching TRBD1. CDR3 length: 15 amino acids. Unmatched junction bases numbered 5, after V lost 1 base and J lost 8 bases. Germline V gives CDR1 MGHRA, CDR2 YSYEKL. The CDR3 here is CASSQGDRDREKLFF. The CDR3 DNA is TGCGCCAGCAGCCAAGGGGACAGGGATAGGGAAAAACTGTTTTTT.